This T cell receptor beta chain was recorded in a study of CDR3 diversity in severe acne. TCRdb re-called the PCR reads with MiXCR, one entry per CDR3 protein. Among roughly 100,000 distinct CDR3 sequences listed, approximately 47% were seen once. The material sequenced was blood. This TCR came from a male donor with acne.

The CDR3 bases are TGTGCCAGTAGTCCGACATTCTACACTGAAGCTTTCTTT. As protein: CASSPTFYTEAFF. J is TRBJ1-1 and V is TRBV19; D gene unclear. The CDR3 loop spans 13 amino acids. The V end lost 5 bases, the J end lost 3 bases, and 10 bases lay between the germline ends. The germline CDR1 and CDR2 sequences are LNHDA and SQIVND (reference sequence).